This TCR beta chain was captured by sequencing in a study of spatial heterogeneity in lung cancer. Broader study findings: There were more appearances of ubiquitous expanded tumor TCRs in blood at resection than at follow-up.

As to this clonotype: Its matching antigen is unknown.

Specified time point: sample taken at primary tumor resection. A total of around 76 untreated early-stage non-small cell lung cancer patients served as donors. Tumor, nontumor lung or frozen PBMC supplied whole RNA that was sequenced unsorted. A unique molecular identifier was carried by every single TCR cDNA molecule. One entry per CDR3 protein results from TCRdb running MiXCR on the 5' RACE reads. The table records over 50,000 distinct CDR3 sequences, approximately 6% of them present only once. Germline CDR1 reads LNHNV; CDR2 reads YYDKDF (reference sequence). The CDR3 consists of 14 residues. The V and J ends lost 3 bases and 3 bases respectively, with 9 bases between them.

The chain is built from TRBV15 and TRBJ1-5; D is perhaps TRBD1 (6 bases). Material: PBMCs, obtained at surgery. This receptor was identified in a female donor with early-stage non-small cell lung cancer. Here the CDR3 DNA reads TGTGCCACCAGCAGGGACAGAGTCAATCAGCCCCAGCATTTT. Translation gives CATSRDRVNQPQHF.